The text below deals with one TCR beta chain. Per the germline V gene, CDR1 is SNHLY and CDR2 is FYNNEI. Trimming removed 5 bases at V and 3 bases at J, with 13 bases between. The CDR3 covers 14 residues. Original handling: Amplification from reference gene primers served as the basis for estimated nucleated cell counts. The table came from immunoSEQ multiplex PCR; TCRdb's copy has only in-frame clones and leaves some out. The V and J calls and clone size come from that table; D and trimming were worked out from the DNA. Among more than 25,000 clones, under 95% were seen once, and the ten largest hold 8.4%. The data stem from a study of blood T cell repertoires in COVID-19. On the study more broadly: T cells, B-cell-depleted T cells, or PBMCs supplied cDNA or gDNA.

Source material: peripheral blood. This clonotype originated in a man aged 70-80 years with active or convalescent COVID-19. The gene calls are TRBV2 and TRBJ2-5; TRBD2 might be the D (6 bases). The CDR3 DNA sequence: TGTGCCAGCAGTAAAGGAGGGTCCGAAGAGACCCAGTACTTC. Protein product: CASSKGGSEETQYF.